The 10 T cell receptor beta chains in this list originate from one sample, sequenced in a study of Ad26.COV2.S vaccination and SARS-CoV-2 variants. The treatment here: around 19 received Ad26.COV2.S at low or high dose, single or two shots; five or six received placebo; per-sample allocation not given. Day 63 after the first injection of vaccine or placebo was the sampling time. Sequenced by immunoSEQ multiplex PCR; TCRdb stores in-frame clones only, minus some. Here the sample spans roughly 700,000 clones, about 89% being singletons. The sample consisted of peripheral blood, taken in a trial of Ad26.COV2.S vaccine versus placebo. These receptors originate from a person aged 18 to 65 who received the Ad26.COV2.S COVID-19 vaccine or a placebo.

The gene calls are TRBV30 and TRBJ1-5; 7 positions agree with TRBD1. The junction had 7 bases not matched to a gene; V was cut back by 0 bases and J by 5 bases. Germline V lookup: CDR1 GTSNPN, CDR2 SVGIG (reference sequence). The CDR3 is 15 residues long. CDR3 nucleotides: TGTGCCTGGAGTGTTTCCCTACAGGGGTATCAGCCCCAGCATTTT. Translation: CAWSVSLQGYQPQHF.

The chain has TRBV27 and TRBJ2-3; TRBD2 matches 7 bases. V dropped 6 bases and J dropped 1; count of bases not matched to a gene: 4. CDR3 length equals 14 residues. Germline CDR1 is MNHEY and CDR2 is SMNVEV (reference sequence). The CDR3 protein is CASRRTRGTDTQYF. In nucleotides, the CDR3 is TGTGCCAGCAGAAGGACTAGGGGCACAGATACGCAGTATTTT.

The rearrangement joins TRBV30 to TRBJ2-2; D unclear. The V and J ends lost 4 bases and 3 bases respectively, with 6 bases between them. The CDR3 consists of 12 residues. CDR1 and CDR2 (germline): GTSNPN, SVGIG (reference sequence). CDR3 nucleotides: TGTGCCTGGACTCGGGACACCGGGGAGCTGTTTTTT. Translated, it gives CAWTRDTGELFF. Variable domain in full (rest from reference TRBV30 and TRBJ2-2): SQTIHQWPATLVQPVGSPLSLECTVEGTSNPNLYWYRQAAGRGLQLLFYSVGIGQISSEVPQNLSASRPQDRQFILSSKKLLLSDSGFYLCAWTRDTGELFFGEGSRLTVL.

This chain connects TRBV19 to TRBJ2-1; possibly TRBD1 for D (5 bases). V was clipped by 4 bases and J by 7 bases, with 14 bases between them. The CDR3 consists of 14 residues. In germline, CDR1 is LNHDA, CDR2 SQIVND (reference sequence). CDR3 DNA: TGTGCCAGTAGTAAGATACGACAGAGAAATGAGCAGTTCTTC. Translated, it gives CASSKIRQRNEQFF.

V gene TRBV18 combines with J gene TRBJ2-7; D unclear. CDR3 size: 13 residues. Trimming removed 1 base from V and 3 bases from J, with 7 bases in between. The germline V gene has CDR1 KGHSH and CDR2 LQKENI. The CDR3 DNA follows: TGTGCCAGCTCACCACGACCCCTCTACGAGCAGTACTTC. This codes for CASSPRPLYEQYF.

Worth noting for this clone: The sample has other DNA sequences that encode this CDR3 too. The chain employs TRBV27 and TRBJ2-2; D is undetermined. The CDR3 contains 13 residues. V was pared by 5 bases and J by 6 bases, with 10 bases between. Per germline, CDR1 MNHEY and CDR2 SMNVEV (reference sequence). CDR3 region: CASSLGPAGELFF. CDR3 bases: TGTGCCAGCAGTCTAGGGCCGGCCGGGGAGCTGTTTTTT.

The chain carries TRBV6-5 and TRBJ2-5, with TRBD2 matching over 9 bases. Germline V lookup: CDR1 MNHEY, CDR2 SVGAGI. The ends lost 8 bases at V and 4 bases at J; junction bases unmatched: 11. The CDR3 loop spans 15 amino acids. CDR3 amino acids: CASLGQRTSVETQYF. The CDR3 nucleotides read TGTGCCAGCTTAGGCCAAAGGACTAGCGTAGAGACCCAGTACTTC.

This chain connects TRBV15 to TRBJ2-3; TRBD2 matches 11 bases. CDR1 and CDR2 (germline): LNHNV, YYDKDF (reference sequence). After removal of 0 bases from V and 4 bases from J, the junction contained 6 bases not matched to a gene. This CDR3 has 17 residues. The CDR3 sequence: CATSRDRGLAAADTQYF. The DNA for the CDR3 is TGTGCCACCAGCAGAGATCGGGGACTAGCGGCCGCAGATACGCAGTATTTT.

This chain connects TRBV10-3 to TRBJ2-1; 8 bases map to TRBD2. V lost 5 bases to trimming and J lost 7 bases; unmatched junction nucleotides: 10. CDR3 length: 15 residues. CDR1 and CDR2 (germline): ENHRY, SYGVKD. Here the CDR3 DNA reads TGTGCCATCAGTAGGTTAAGCGGGGGCTTTAATGAGCAGTTCTTC. This encodes CAISRLSGGFNEQFF.

This clone was counted a few times. This chain joins TRBV27 and TRBJ1-5; D perhaps matches TRBD1 (6 bases). The CDR3 loop spans 14 amino acids. Germline CDR1 and CDR2: MNHEY and SMNVEV (reference sequence). The germline V and J ends were trimmed by 10 bases and 4 bases, with 17 bases remaining between them. The CDR3 here is CAIWLGQGNQPQHF. In nucleotides, the CDR3 is TGTGCCATCTGGCTGGGGCAGGGGAATCAGCCCCAGCATTTT.